The rows below give T cell receptor beta chains drawn from one sample of a study of cytomegalovirus exposure and HLA in healthy donors. Clones were sequenced by immunoSEQ multiplex PCR, and TCRdb holds only the in-frame ones, with some missing. This sample has some 150,000 clones; about 88% occur once, and the top ten carry about 10%. The sample taken for sequencing was PBMCs. The receptors stem from a woman in her late teens or twenties in good health and CMV-seropositive. Both conserved end residues are part of each CDR3. The D gene is left open where the match is weak. Expanded clones get a size class; other rows say once, few or many, or leave the size out.

v_call	clone_size	j_call	d_call	cdr3_aa	cdr3_nt
TRBV9	.	TRBJ2-3	TRBD2	CASSGSLAVSTDTQYF	TGTGCCAGCAGCGGATCACTAGCGGTGAGCACAGATACGCAGTATTTT
TRBV18	.	TRBJ1-2	TRBD1	CASSLEQGAYGYTF	TGTGCCAGCTCACTCGAACAGGGGGCCTATGGCTACACCTTC
TRBV18	few	TRBJ2-2	.	CASSPKNTGELFF	TGTGCCAGCTCACCTAAGAACACCGGGGAGCTGTTTTTT
TRBV9	.	TRBJ1-2	.	CASSRYIDGYTF	TGTGCCAGCAGCCGGTATATTGATGGCTACACCTTC
TRBV12-5	.	TRBJ2-7	.	CASWRGGANEQYF	TGTGCTAGTTGGCGAGGGGGGGCAAACGAGCAGTACTTC
TRBV10-3	once	TRBJ2-3	.	CAISESLPSTDTQYF	TGTGCCATCAGTGAGAGTCTACCGAGCACAGATACGCAGTATTTT
TRBV7-2	.	TRBJ1-5	.	CASSLSFGGNQPQHF	TGTGCCAGCAGCTTAAGTTTCGGGGGCAATCAGCCCCAGCATTTT
TRBV20-1	.	TRBJ2-7	.	CSARRTYEQYF	TGCAGTGCTAGGAGGACCTACGAGCAGTACTTC
TRBV15	.	TRBJ2-7	TRBD1	CATCRDRGCHEQYF	TGTGCCACCTGCCGGGACAGGGGTTGCCACGAGCAGTACTTC
TRBV29-1	few	TRBJ2-1	.	CSGQLNNEQFF	TGCAGCGGGCAATTAAACAATGAGCAGTTCTTC
TRBV5-1	.	TRBJ2-5	TRBD1	CASSLGDRGQETQYF	TGCGCCAGCAGCTTGGGTGACAGGGGCCAAGAGACCCAGTACTTC
TRBV28	once	TRBJ1-5	TRBD1	CASRLDRVRIQPQHF	TGTGCCAGCAGATTAGACAGGGTACGTATCCAGCCCCAGCATTTT
TRBV6-5	few	TRBJ2-3	TRBD2	CASSYLAGATDTQYF	TGTGCCAGCAGTTACCTAGCGGGGGCCACAGATACGCAGTATTTT
TRBV5-4	.	TRBJ2-2	TRBD1	CASSSRQGARIMNTGELFF	TGTGCCAGCAGCTCCCGACAGGGGGCTCGTATCATGAACACCGGGGAGCTGTTTTTT
TRBV7-6	.	TRBJ2-7	TRBD2	CASSALTSGGPYEQYF	TGTGCCAGCAGCGCCCTAACTAGCGGGGGCCCCTACGAGCAGTACTTC
TRBV6-1	.	TRBJ2-3	.	CANSQEVDTQYF	TGTGCCAACTCCCAAGAGGTGGATACGCAGTATTTT
TRBV5-1	.	TRBJ2-1	TRBD2	CASSSGLAGGLISSYNEQFF	TGCGCCAGCAGCTCCGGACTAGCGGGGGGACTGATTAGCTCCTACAATGAGCAGTTCTTC
TRBV28	.	TRBJ1-5	TRBD1	CVSSPLTGRQPQHF	TGTGTCAGCAGTCCATTGACAGGGAGACAGCCCCAGCATTTT
TRBV7-9	.	TRBJ2-7	TRBD1	CASSLRQGEDEQYF	TGTGCCAGCAGCTTGAGGCAGGGGGAAGACGAGCAGTACTTC
TRBV27	.	TRBJ2-7	.	CASSLGTGAPYEQYF	TGTGCCAGCAGTTTAGGAACGGGAGCTCCCTACGAGCAGTACTTC
TRBV6-5	.	TRBJ1-1	.	CASSYGQGTNTEAFF	TGTGCCAGCAGTTACGGCCAGGGGACGAACACTGAAGCTTTCTTT
TRBV6-4	.	TRBJ2-3	TRBD1	CASPQGALTDTQYF	TGTGCCAGTCCACAGGGGGCCCTCACAGATACGCAGTATTTT
TRBV14	.	TRBJ2-5	.	CASSFRVGGQGETQYF	TGTGCCAGCAGCTTCCGAGTCGGAGGTCAGGGGGAGACCCAGTACTTC
TRBV14	.	TRBJ2-7	TRBD2	CASSQEISGPYEQYF	TGTGCCAGCAGCCAAGAAATTAGCGGGCCCTACGAGCAGTACTTC
TRBV15	.	TRBJ1-2	.	CATSRGQGYGYTF	TGTGCCACCAGCAGAGGGCAGGGCTATGGCTACACCTTC
TRBV7-8	.	TRBJ2-7	TRBD1	CASSFHGQGSEQYF	TGTGCCAGCAGCTTTCATGGACAGGGGAGCGAGCAGTACTTC
TRBV18	few	TRBJ1-1	.	CASSPEIRGSEAFF	TGTGCCAGCTCACCCGAAATCCGGGGTTCTGAAGCTTTCTTT
TRBV9	.	TRBJ2-1	TRBD1	CASSPPRDRGRNEQFF	TGTGCCAGCAGCCCCCCCAGAGACAGGGGGAGGAATGAGCAGTTCTTC
TRBV6-5	.	TRBJ2-5	.	CASRGGAVRETQYF	TGTGCCAGCAGAGGAGGGGCTGTTAGGGAGACCCAGTACTTC
TRBV7-2	.	TRBJ1-5	TRBD1	CASSPKWTGGKGGDQPQHF	TGTGCCAGCAGCCCCAAATGGACAGGGGGCAAGGGTGGTGATCAGCCCCAGCATTTT
TRBV5-4	.	TRBJ1-2	TRBD1	CASRFRGQSYGYTF	TGTGCCAGCAGATTCAGGGGGCAGAGCTATGGCTACACCTTC
TRBV7-9	once	TRBJ1-5	TRBD1	CASSTDRAHQPQHF	TGTGCCAGCAGTACCGACAGGGCCCACCAGCCCCAGCATTTT
TRBV9	once	TRBJ1-3	.	CASSVDPGNSGNTIYF	TGTGCCAGCAGCGTAGATCCGGGAAACTCTGGAAACACCATATATTTT
TRBV28	.	TRBJ1-1	TRBD1	CASSSAPLGQGGVNTEAFF	TGTGCCAGCAGTTCGGCCCCTTTGGGACAGGGAGGGGTGAACACTGAAGCTTTCTTT
TRBV5-6	.	TRBJ1-2	.	CASSSGGGREDGYTF	TGTGCCAGCAGCTCGGGGGGCGGCAGGGAGGATGGCTACACCTTC
TRBV10-3	once	TRBJ2-3	TRBD1	CAISGGTGVDTQYF	TGTGCCATCAGTGGGGGGACAGGGGTAGATACGCAGTATTTT
TRBV27	.	TRBJ1-6	.	CASSPQGRAYNSPLHF	TGTGCCAGCAGTCCCCAGGGTAGGGCATATAATTCACCCCTCCACTTT
TRBV5-1	.	TRBJ2-1	.	CASSYGLNNEQFF	TGCGCCAGCAGCTACGGACTAAACAATGAGCAGTTCTTC
TRBV6-5	.	TRBJ2-1	.	CASGRLGGEQFF	TGTGCCAGCGGGCGCTTGGGGGGTGAGCAGTTCTTC
TRBV29-1	.	TRBJ1-2	TRBD1	CSVGRQGAPSNYGYTF	TGCAGCGTTGGTCGCCAGGGGGCCCCTTCTAACTATGGCTACACCTTC